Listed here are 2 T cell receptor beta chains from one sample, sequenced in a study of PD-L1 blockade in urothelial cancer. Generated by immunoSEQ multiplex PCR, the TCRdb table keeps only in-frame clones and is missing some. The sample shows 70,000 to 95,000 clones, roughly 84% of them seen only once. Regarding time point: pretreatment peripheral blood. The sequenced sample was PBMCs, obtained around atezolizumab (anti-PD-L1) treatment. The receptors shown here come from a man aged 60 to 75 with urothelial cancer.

The CDR3 loop is CASSHVGGSPGELFF. The CDR3 DNA sequence: TGTGCCAGCAGCCATGTGGGGGGGTCCCCCGGGGAGCTGTTTTTT. The chain carries TRBV14 and TRBJ2-2; 7 bases align to TRBD2. CDR1 SGHDN and CDR2 FVKESK come from the germline V gene. With V trimmed by 3 bases and J by 6 bases, 7 bases remained unmatched. The CDR3 covers 15 residues.

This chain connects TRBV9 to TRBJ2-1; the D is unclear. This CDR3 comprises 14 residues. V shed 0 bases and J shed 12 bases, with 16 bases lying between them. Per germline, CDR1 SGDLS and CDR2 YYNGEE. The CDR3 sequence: CASSVEALVGLQFF. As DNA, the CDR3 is TGTGCCAGCAGCGTAGAGGCATTGGTGGGCTTGCAGTTCTTC.